This passage covers 28 T cell receptor beta chains from one sample sequenced in a study of T cell clones after liver transplantation. Method: immunoSEQ multiplex PCR; TCRdb's copy keeps in-frame clones and lacks some. The sample lists 18,000 or so clones; 85% to 90% were seen once. The specimen was CD8+ T cells from blood, collected approximately 3.5 years after liver transplant. All receptors derive from a human patient who received a liver transplant. Some T cells could come from the graft donor.

The V gene is TRBV6-1, the J gene TRBJ1-5; 9 bases are a match to TRBD1. The V gene end was trimmed by 0 bases and the J gene end by 5 bases; junction bases not matched to a gene: 14. The germline V gene has CDR1 MNHNS and CDR2 SASEGT. This CDR3 region has 19 residues. The CDR3 is CASSEAGGVGQGFDQPQHF. CDR3 DNA sequence: TGTGCCAGCAGTGAAGCGGGGGGTGTGGGACAGGGTTTCGATCAGCCCCAGCATTTT.

The chain recombines TRBV2 with TRBJ1-5; TRBD1 matches 9 bases. Germline CDR1 and CDR2: SNHLY and FYNNEI. The CDR3 consists of 20 residues. Trimming cost V 6 bases and J 0 bases; bases outside gene matches: 18. For the CDR3, the DNA is TGTGCCAGCAGCGAAACTTTCCGGGACAGGGCGGTGGCTAGCAATCAGCCCCAGCATTTT. Translation: CASSETFRDRAVASNQPQHF.

The CDR3 reads CSVEIGTGPEGYTF. The CDR3 DNA follows: TGCAGCGTTGAGATCGGTACAGGGCCAGAAGGCTACACCTTC. The chain employs TRBV29-1 and TRBJ1-2; TRBD1 might be the D (6 bases). Per germline, CDR1 SQVTM and CDR2 ANQGSEA. V was clipped by 3 bases and J by 8 bases, with 19 bases between them. This CDR3 has 14 amino acids. Based on the CDR3 plus reference TRBV29-1 and TRBJ1-2, the full variable domain is SAVISQKPSRDICQRGTSLTIQCQVDSQVTMMFWYRQQPGQSLTLIATANQGSEATYESGFVIDKFPISRPNLTFSTLTVSNMSPEDSSIYLCSVEIGTGPEGYTFGSGTRLTVV.

This chain connects TRBV5-6 to TRBJ1-2; D is possibly TRBD1 (5 bases). Deletions cut 4 bases from V and 5 bases from J, with 12 bases between. This CDR3 is 13 amino acids long. Germline V gene sequence: CDR1 SGHDT, CDR2 YYEEEE. The CDR3: CASSGAGSYGYTF. DNA for the CDR3: TGTGCCAGCAGCGGTGCAGGGTCATATGGCTACACCTTC.

Details on this clone: Other DNA variants within this sample encode the same CDR3. The V gene is TRBV29-1, the J gene TRBJ1-1; maybe TRBD1 (6 bases). Between the trimmed V and J ends, which lost 5 bases and 8 bases, there was a span of 6 bases. CDR3 length equals 9 residues. Germline CDR1 SQVTM, CDR2 ANQGSEA. CDR3 sequence (DNA): TGCAGCGTTACAGGGGAAGCTTTCTTT. This translates into CSVTGEAFF.

J is TRBJ2-1 and V is TRBV13; D is unclear. The ends were cut back, 11 bases at V and 3 bases at J, with 17 bases in the middle. Germline-derived CDR1 and CDR2 are PRHDT and FYEKMQ (reference sequence). The CDR3 extends over 14 amino acids. CDR3 amino acids: CASSGDAVYNEQFF. Written as DNA, the CDR3 is TGTGCCTCCAGTGGGGATGCGGTCTACAATGAGCAGTTCTTC.

The chain recombines TRBV4-2 with TRBJ1-2; 9 bases map to TRBD1. After removal of 4 bases from V and 7 bases from J, the junction contained 7 bases not matched to a gene. The CDR3 covers 14 residues. Germline CDR1 and CDR2: LGHNA and YNFKEQ. CDR3 protein: CASSLPGQGGGYTF. The CDR3 DNA follows: TGTGCCAGCAGCCTTCCGGGACAGGGAGGTGGCTACACCTTC.

The chain has TRBV19 and TRBJ2-3, with D perhaps given as TRBD1 or TRBD2 (6 bases each). Trimming shortened V by 3 bases and J by 3 bases, and 19 bases separated the two germline ends. CDR1 and CDR2 (germline): LNHDA, SQIVND (reference sequence). The CDR3 has 17 residues. In nucleotides, the CDR3 is TGTGCCAGTAGTATTGAAGGCCCGGGGGCGGAAACAGATACGCAGTATTTT. Translating it yields CASSIEGPGAETDTQYF.

This clone was detected once. This chain uses TRBV4-1 with TRBJ1-2, with 7 bases aligning to TRBD1. V gave up 1 base and J gave up 2 bases; unmatched junction bases: 1. This CDR3 comprises 14 residues. From germline, CDR1 is MGHRA and CDR2 YSYEKL. CDR3 amino acids: CASSQGDRNYGYTF. The CDR3 nucleotides are TGCGCCAGCAGCCAAGGGGACAGAAACTATGGCTACACCTTC.

As for this clone: The same CDR3 arises from other DNA sequences in this sample as well. The chain has TRBV10-1 and TRBJ2-2; TRBD1 aligns across 9 bases. The V segment lost 3 bases and the J segment 1 base; nucleotides outside the gene matches: 3. Germline V gene lookup returns CDR1 WNHNN and CDR2 SYGVQD (reference sequence). The CDR3 runs 16 residues. Here the CDR3 DNA reads TGCGCCAGCAGTGACCCGGGACAGGGGAACACCGGGGAGCTGTTTTTT. Protein: CASSDPGQGNTGELFF.

This chain uses TRBV13 with TRBJ1-5; D unclear. Germline CDR1 PRHDT, CDR2 FYEKMQ (reference sequence). Between the trimmed V and J ends, which lost 0 bases and 15 bases, there was a span of 15 bases. This CDR3 has 13 residues. CDR3 sequence (DNA): TGTGCCAGCAGCTTAGGCCTAACCGCCGGGAGGCATTTT. Translation: CASSLGLTAGRHF.

CDR3 amino acids: CASSGSVYSNQPQHF. The CDR3 region has the DNA TGTGCCAGTAGTGGGTCAGTCTATAGCAATCAGCCCCAGCATTTT. V usage is TRBV19 and J usage is TRBJ1-5; D not certain. This CDR3 is built from 15 residues. Germline CDR1 is LNHDA and CDR2 is SQIVND (reference sequence). V was clipped by 5 bases and J by 0 bases, with 11 bases between them.

This chain uses TRBV11-2 with TRBJ2-5, with D possibly being TRBD2 (6 bases). CDR1 and CDR2 from the germline V gene are SGHAT and FQNNGV. The V and J ends lost 1 base and 7 bases respectively, with 10 bases between them. CDR3 size: 13 residues. CDR3 nucleotide sequence: TGTGCCAGCAGCTTAGGGTTGGGAGGGACCCAGTACTTC. Encoded protein: CASSLGLGGTQYF.

The V and J genes are TRBV27 and TRBJ1-2; D ambiguous. This CDR3 is built from 12 residues. The V and J ends lost 5 bases and 4 bases respectively, with 8 bases between them. Germline V CDR1 and CDR2: MNHEY, SMNVEV (reference sequence). The CDR3 bases are TGTGCCAGCAGTAACGACATCTATGGCTACACCTTC. As protein: CASSNDIYGYTF.

The chain joins TRBV28 to TRBJ2-3; 7 bases are shared with TRBD1. CDR1 and CDR2 (germline): MDHEN, SYDVKM. J was trimmed by 1 base and V by 5 bases; bases with no gene match: 18. The length of the CDR3 is 19 residues. In DNA, the CDR3 is TGTGCCAGCAGTGACTCTCGACAGGGATCTAGCTGGGGCACAGATACGCAGTATTTT. Its protein is CASSDSRQGSSWGTDTQYF.

The chain employs TRBV10-2 and TRBJ2-1; 9 bases map to TRBD2. This CDR3 spans 13 amino acids. Germline V gene data show CDR1 as WSHSY and CDR2 as SAAADI. The V gene end was trimmed by 5 bases and the J gene end by 6 bases; junction bases not matched to a gene: 2. The CDR3 region is CASSFSGGNEQFF. DNA for the CDR3: TGCGCCAGCAGTTTTAGCGGGGGCAATGAGCAGTTCTTC.

This clone was observed a handful of times. This rearrangement joins TRBV19 to TRBJ2-1; 10 nucleotides agree with TRBD2. Trimming took 5 bases from V and 2 from J; bases not matched to a gene: 6. The CDR3 loop spans 16 amino acids. CDR1 is LNHDA, CDR2 SQIVND, per germline (reference sequence). The CDR3 coding sequence is TGTGCCAGTAGTGTTCTAGCGGGAGCGGCCTACAATGAGCAGTTCTTC. Residues: CASSVLAGAAYNEQFF.

The V and J genes are TRBV9 and TRBJ2-3, with unresolved D. Germline CDR1 reads SGDLS; CDR2 reads YYNGEE. V lost 1 base, J lost 0 bases, and 3 bases lay in between. CDR3 size: 13 residues. CDR3 sequence: CASSVWSTDTQYF. As DNA, the CDR3 is TGTGCCAGCAGCGTATGGAGCACAGATACGCAGTATTTT.

This clone has just one count. The genes are TRBV7-8 and TRBJ1-3; a weak D match, TRBD1 (6 bases). Looked up from germline, CDR1 is SGHVS and CDR2 is FQNEAQ. This CDR3 contains 16 residues. Trimming took 10 bases from V and 0 from J, leaving 19 bases between them. The CDR3 protein is CATEDSSKDSGNTIYF. In DNA, the CDR3 is TGTGCCACAGAGGACAGTTCAAAAGACTCTGGAAACACCATATATTTT.

V gene TRBV13 combines with J gene TRBJ1-1; D not resolved. V lost 3 bases to trimming and J lost 0 bases, with 8 bases between them. CDR1 and CDR2 (germline): PRHDT, FYEKMQ (reference sequence). The CDR3 has 14 residues. In DNA form, the CDR3 reads TGTGCCAGCAGCTTCGGGGAGATGAACACTGAAGCTTTCTTT. Its translation is CASSFGEMNTEAFF.

This clone was seen a few times. The gene calls are TRBV19 and TRBJ2-7, with 7 positions matching TRBD1. V lost 5 bases to trimming and J lost 9 bases; unmatched junction nucleotides: 13. The CDR3 contains 14 residues. The germline gives CDR1 LNHDA, CDR2 SQIVND (reference sequence). In DNA, the CDR3 is TGTGCCAGTAGTTCTCGATCAGGGGGTCTGGGGCAGTACTTC. Protein product: CASSSRSGGLGQYF.

This clone showed up just once. J is TRBJ2-3 and V is TRBV7-9; 12 positions match TRBD2. The CDR3 has 18 residues. Trimming at V came to 4 bases and at J to 0 bases, leaving 8 bases not matched to a gene. CDR1 and CDR2 (germline): SEHNR, FQNEAQ (reference sequence). CDR3 nucleotide sequence: TGTGCCAGCAGCTCCCTAGCGGGAGGGATGACTAGCACAGATACGCAGTATTTT. This codes for CASSSLAGGMTSTDTQYF. Together with reference TRBV7-9 and TRBJ2-3, the CDR3 gives the full variable domain: DTGVSQNPRHKITKRGQNVTFRCDPISEHNRLYWYRQTLGQGPEFLTYFQNEAQLEKSRLLSDRFSAERPKGSFSTLEIQRTEQGDSAMYLCASSSLAGGMTSTDTQYFGPGTRLTVL.

V gene TRBV15 combines with J gene TRBJ1-1, with TRBD1 identical over 7 bases. The J segment lost 2 bases and the V segment lost 3 bases, leaving 6 bases of the junction unmatched. The V gene's germline CDR1 is LNHNV and CDR2 YYDKDF (reference sequence). This CDR3 is 15 amino acids long. For the CDR3, the DNA is TGTGCCACCAGCAGGGGGACAGAGCTTAACACTGAAGCTTTCTTT. This gives the protein CATSRGTELNTEAFF.

The chain couples TRBV28 to TRBJ1-5, with 7 bases lining up with TRBD1. V gave up 1 base and J gave up 4 bases; unmatched junction bases: 4. Per the germline V gene, CDR1 is MDHEN and CDR2 is SYDVKM. This CDR3 contains 15 residues. In DNA, the CDR3 is TGTGCCAGCAGTTTATTGGGACAGCCAAATCAGCCCCAGCATTTT. Its translation is CASSLLGQPNQPQHF.

This clone showed up just once. The CDR3 region has the DNA TGTGCCAGTAGTATAACAGGGTACAATGAGCAGTTCTTC. Protein sequence: CASSITGYNEQFF. The chain uses TRBV19 and TRBJ2-1; a possible D gene is TRBD1 (6 bases). The CDR3 length is 13 residues. Germline V CDR1 and CDR2: LNHDA, SQIVND (reference sequence). The V gene lost 2 bases and the J gene lost 4 bases, with 6 bases spanning the gap.

V is TRBV28 and J is TRBJ2-1; possible D gene TRBD1, 6 bases. Looked up from germline, CDR1 is MDHEN and CDR2 is SYDVKM. V was clipped by 1 base and J by 4 bases, with 11 bases between them. The CDR3 has 15 residues. CDR3 loop: CASSLYTGMYNEQFF. The DNA of the CDR3 is TGTGCCAGCAGTTTATATACAGGGATGTACAATGAGCAGTTCTTC.

This sequence joins TRBV4-3 and TRBJ2-5, with 11 bases fitting TRBD2. This CDR3 spans 19 amino acids. The V gene's germline CDR1 is LGHNA and CDR2 YSLEER. With 0 bases clipped from V and 5 bases from J, the junction kept 14 bases outside the gene matches. Here the CDR3 DNA reads TGCGCCAGCAGCCAAGATTGGACAGGACTAGCGGGCTCCGGGGAGACCCAGTACTTC. Its protein is CASSQDWTGLAGSGETQYF.

The genes are TRBV23-1 and TRBJ2-7; TRBD1 matches 7 bases. TRBV23-1 is labeled an ORF, and its function is uncertain. The CDR3 spans 15 residues. V shed 6 bases and J 2 bases; nucleotides not matched to a gene: 10. The CDR3 DNA reads as TGCGCCAGCAGAACCAAGGACAGGAGAGCCTACGAGCAGTACTTC. This sequence encodes CASRTKDRRAYEQYF.